These 7 T cell receptor beta chains were all obtained from the same sample, sequenced in a study of T cell repertoires in cytomegalovirus infection. TCRdb analysed the reads with MiXCR anew, one entry per CDR3 protein. The table lists approximately 390,000 distinct CDR3 sequences, about 35% of them singletons. These receptors lack a known antigen. Sequencing was performed on cultured PBMCs, taken from culture after CMV antigen stimulation. These TCRs come from a human donor in good health (CMV status not recorded). Some clones in this sample may be carry-over from other donors' samples.

The chain has TRBV30 and TRBJ1-5, with D possibly being TRBD1 (5 bases). V lost 4 bases to trimming and J lost 6 bases, with 16 bases between them. Germline V CDR1 and CDR2: GTSNPN, SVGIG (reference sequence). The CDR3 has 14 amino acids. This CDR3 reads CAWKDSSHGQPQHF. The CDR3 nucleotides read TGTGCCTGGAAAGACAGCTCCCACGGTCAGCCCCAGCATTTT.

The V and J genes are TRBV7-4 and TRBJ2-7, with 9 bases matching TRBD2. Germline CDR1 reads SGHVT; CDR2 reads SQSDAQ. This CDR3 comprises 16 residues. The V segment lost 0 bases and the J segment 4 bases; nucleotides outside the gene matches: 7. Written as DNA, the CDR3 is TGTGCCAGCAGCTTAGCGCTTGGGCGGGAGGGTTACGAGCAGTACTTC. This sequence encodes CASSLALGREGYEQYF.

This clonotype was seen a few times. The V and J genes are TRBV7-8 and TRBJ2-3; D is uncertain. Germline loops: CDR1 SGHVS, CDR2 FQNEAQ. The CDR3 length is 13 residues. V was clipped by 2 bases and J by 6 bases, with 9 bases between them. As DNA, the CDR3 is TGTGCCAGCAGCTTAATCGACGCGGATACGCAGTATTTT. It yields the protein CASSLIDADTQYF. Drawing the rest from reference TRBV7-8 and TRBJ2-3, the complete variable domain is GAGVSQSPRYKVAKRGQDVALRCDPISGHVSLFWYQQALGQGPEFLTYFQNEAQLDKSGLPSDRFFAERPEGSVSTLKIQRTQQEDSAVYLCASSLIDADTQYFGPGTRLTVL.

The V call is TRBV28, the J call TRBJ1-5; 11 nucleotides agree with TRBD1. The CDR3 covers 13 residues. With V trimmed by 7 bases and J by 7 bases, 3 bases remained unmatched. Germline assignment: CDR1 MDHEN and CDR2 SYDVKM. CDR3 sequence (DNA): TGTGCCAGCAACGGACAGGGGGCACAGCCCCAGCATTTT. The encoded protein is CASNGQGAQPQHF.

The J gene is TRBJ1-2, the V gene TRBV7-9; D is ambiguous. Trimming removed 5 bases from V and 5 bases from J, with 12 bases in between. The germline V gene encodes CDR1 SEHNR and CDR2 FQNEAQ (reference sequence). The CDR3 spans 13 residues. This CDR3 reads CASSPSPAYGYTF. In DNA, the CDR3 is TGTGCCAGCAGCCCCTCGCCGGCTTATGGCTACACCTTC.

The CDR3 sequence is CAWSGVRRAEAFF. The CDR3 coding sequence is TGTGCCTGGAGTGGGGTAAGAAGGGCTGAAGCTTTCTTT. The J gene is TRBJ1-1, the V gene TRBV30; D gene uncertain. CDR1 and CDR2 (germline): GTSNPN, SVGIG (reference sequence). There are 13 residues in the CDR3. V shed 1 base and J shed 6 bases, with 12 bases lying between them.

The rearrangement links TRBV28 to TRBJ2-1; maybe TRBD1 (6 bases). This CDR3 has 14 amino acids. With 2 bases removed from V and 9 bases from J, the gap between germline ends came to 14 bases. CDR1 is MDHEN, CDR2 SYDVKM, per germline. CDR3 coding DNA: TGTGCCAGCAGTTTAGGCCCAGGGGTCGGTGAGCAGTTCTTC. Encoded protein: CASSLGPGVGEQFF.